These T cell receptor beta chains were read from a single sample in a study of T cells in Graves' hyperthyroidism and ophthalmopathy. TCRdb re-derived calls from the multiplex PCR reads in MiXCR, one entry per CDR3 protein. The sample contains more than 500,000 distinct CDR3 sequences, 14% of which appear only once. The sequenced sample was blood. Every receptor here comes from a woman in her 40s with Graves' hyperthyroidism. Each CDR3 is given with its conserved first and last residue. D genes are given only for firm matches. The size of a clone is reported for some rows only, either as once, few or many, or as a class for expanded clones.

j_call,v_call,d_call,clone_size,cdr3_aa,cdr3_nt
TRBJ1-5,TRBV20-1,TRBD1,many,CSARDQDRDNQPQHF,TGCAGTGCTAGAGACCAGGACAGGGACAATCAGCCCCAGCATTTT
TRBJ2-1,TRBV29-1,-,-,CSVEITYNEQFF,TGCAGCGTTGAAATAACATACAATGAGCAGTTCTTC
TRBJ2-7,TRBV29-1,TRBD1,few,CSVEDAGQGAYEQYF,TGCAGCGTTGAAGACGCCGGACAGGGGGCCTACGAGCAGTACTTC
TRBJ2-1,TRBV5-4,TRBD1,few,CASSLALGQGAHNEQFF,TGTGCCAGCAGCTTGGCCTTGGGACAGGGTGCCCACAATGAGCAGTTCTTC
TRBJ1-6,TRBV7-6,TRBD1,-,CASSLSGTASSYNSPLHF,TGTGCCAGCAGCCTAAGCGGGACAGCTAGCTCCTATAATTCACCCCTCCACTTT
TRBJ1-5,TRBV5-5,-,-,CASSLQQAINQPQHF,TGTGCCAGCAGCTTGCAGCAGGCGATCAATCAGCCCCAGCATTTT
TRBJ1-4,TRBV15,TRBD1,few,CATSRSFDRASAENEKLFF,TGTGCCACCAGCAGATCCTTTGACAGGGCCTCGGCGGAAAATGAAAAACTGTTTTTT
TRBJ1-1,TRBV20-1,TRBD1,many,CSARDRRNTEAFF,TGCAGTGCTAGGGACAGGCGGAACACTGAAGCTTTCTTT
TRBJ2-7,TRBV6-2/TRBV6-3,TRBD2,many,CASSYPRTRISYEQYF,TGTGCCAGCAGTTACCCCCGGACTAGGATCTCCTACGAGCAGTACTTC
TRBJ2-1,TRBV24-1,TRBD1,many,CATSDPSGQVYNEQFF,TGTGCCACCAGTGATCCATCGGGACAGGTCTACAATGAGCAGTTCTTC
TRBJ2-3,TRBV7-2,-,-,CASSLASPTDTQYF,TGTGCCAGCTCCTTAGCGAGCCCCACAGATACGCAGTATTTT
TRBJ1-2,TRBV5-1,-,-,CASSLGLGAGFDYGYTF,TGCGCCAGCAGCTTGGGCCTCGGCGCGGGGTTTGACTATGGCTACACCTTC
TRBJ2-1,TRBV6-1,TRBD1,many,CASSAPGQWNEQFF,TGTGCCAGCAGTGCCCCGGGACAGTGGAATGAGCAGTTCTTC
TRBJ2-5,TRBV5-4,-,many,CASSLGWEETQYF,TGTGCCAGCAGCTTGGGCTGGGAGGAGACCCAGTACTTC
TRBJ2-1,TRBV18,-,-,CASSPQQGSNEQSF,TGTGCCAGCTCACCGCAACAGGGTTCCAATGAGCAGTCCTTC
TRBJ2-1,TRBV4-1,TRBD2,-,CASSQEETSGPYNEQFF,TGCGCCAGCAGCCAAGAGGAGACTAGCGGACCCTACAATGAGCAGTTCTTC